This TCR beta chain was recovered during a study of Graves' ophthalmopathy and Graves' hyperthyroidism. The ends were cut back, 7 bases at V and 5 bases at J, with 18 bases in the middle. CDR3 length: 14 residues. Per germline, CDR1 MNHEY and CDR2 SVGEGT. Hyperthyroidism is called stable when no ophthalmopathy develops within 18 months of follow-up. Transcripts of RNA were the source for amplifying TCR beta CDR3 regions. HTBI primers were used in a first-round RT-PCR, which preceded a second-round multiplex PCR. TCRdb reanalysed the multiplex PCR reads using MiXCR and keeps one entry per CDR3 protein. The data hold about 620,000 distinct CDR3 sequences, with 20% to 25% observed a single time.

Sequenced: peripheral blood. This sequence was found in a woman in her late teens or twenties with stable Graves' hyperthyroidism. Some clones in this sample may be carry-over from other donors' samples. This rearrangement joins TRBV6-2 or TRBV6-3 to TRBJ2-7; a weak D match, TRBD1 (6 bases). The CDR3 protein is CASKPGHEAHEQYF. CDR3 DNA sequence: TGTGCCAGCAAACCGGGACACGAAGCCCACGAGCAGTACTTC.